This T cell receptor beta chain appears in the sequencing data of a study of blood T cell repertoires in COVID-19. Across the whole study: PBMCs, B-cell-depleted T cells, or T cells were the source of the cDNA or gDNA that made up the material.

CDR3 size: 14 residues. Losses at the gene ends were 6 bases for V and 3 bases for J; bases not matched to a gene: 7. Germline values: CDR1 LNHDA, CDR2 SQIVND (reference sequence). In its sample, this clone was seen once. Here immunoSEQ multiplex PCR was the method, and the copy in TCRdb shows in-frame clones only, minus some. The sample yields around 320,000 clones, roughly 87% seen once. This TCR was recovered from a man aged 18 to 30 with active or convalescent COVID-19. The source material was peripheral blood. The rearrangement links TRBV19 to TRBJ2-7, with TRBD2 matching over 8 bases. CDR3 DNA sequence: TGTGCCAGTAGCGGGAAGAGCGGGGGCTACGAGCAGTACTTC. It translates to CASSGKSGGYEQYF. Filled out from reference TRBV19 and TRBJ2-7, the complete variable domain reads DGGITQSPKYLFRKEGQNVTLSCEQNLNHDAMYWYRQDPGQGLRLIYYSQIVNDFQKGDIAEGYSVSREKKESFPLTVTSAQKNPTAFYLCASSGKSGGYEQYFGPGTRLTVT.